This TCR beta chain was recorded in a study of cytomegalovirus exposure and HLA in healthy donors (TCRdb year 2017). Background on the whole study: An earlier analysis of some 600 of the donors reported about 260 Gb of sequence data and 95 million to 130 million unique TCR beta sequences obtained from some 170 million T cells. Of the roughly 400 genotyped donors, 75% to 85% were placed in the genetic ancestry cluster associated with self-reported Caucasian donors. A later analysis re-analyzed previously published TCR beta repertoires from roughly 630 donors and added high-resolution HLA genotyping to study TCR occurrence patterns. In the later analysis, no new phenotypic data were used to find candidate immune exposures; instead, reliance was placed on TCR beta sequences and their occurrence across donors. Every discovery cohort repertoire had been produced on one sequencing platform. In an earlier analysis of roughly 580 of the donors, high-throughput TCR beta sequencing was used to judge whether each TCR beta V gene segment behaved as functional or pseudogenic. Alongside the repertoire data, information on donor age, sex, ethnicity and CMV serostatus was compiled. Class I and class II HLA loci were covered by the typing at four-digit resolution. Because of strong linkage in the cohort, a handful of DR-DQ haplotypes were treated as single units for association and clustering. In a later genetic analysis, genome-wide SNP genotypes for about 55% of the 666 donors were used, and that subset was treated as a discovery cohort. The study aimed to test whether cataloging public T cell receptors could reveal signatures of past pathogen exposure. Across under 500 genotyped donors of the cohort, an average of roughly 250,000 unique TCR beta nucleotide sequences per donor were sequenced, and approximately 17% of those sequences were non-productive. The study combined high-throughput TCR immunosequencing, statistical association of individual TCRs with disease status, and machine learning to predict cytomegalovirus infection status. The number of donors typed differed by locus, with about 620-630 for A, B, C, DRB1 and DQB1, approximately 500 for DQA1, 600 to 610 for DPA1, and approximately 470 for DPB1. In addition to the first cohort of 500 to 850 subjects, a separate validation cohort of approximately 130 different subjects was used. The study profiled the T cell repertoires of hundreds of subjects by immunosequencing and related them to cytomegalovirus serostatus. About 300 gigabases of sequencing data and approximately 84 million unique TCR sequences were included in an early release covering around 650 HLA-typed donors.

The cohort was made up of about 610 healthy bone marrow donors. Cohort members were all nominally healthy when sampled, although unrecorded immune exposures were likely present. The donor was CMV seronegative and belonged to the group of more than 300 seronegative cohort members. A peripheral blood sample was collected from each donor, and TCR beta sequencing was performed on peripheral blood mononuclear cells. The Qiagen DNeasy Blood Extraction Kit was used to extract genomic DNA from the blood cell samples. General findings and caveats noted by the study authors: According to a later analysis, parvovirus B19, influenza, CMV and Epstein-Barr virus appeared linked to several top co-occurrence clusters. An earlier analysis of approximately 570 of the donors showed that most TCR beta V segments appeared in productive rearrangements either about 90% or about 30% of the time, which broadly matched IMGT annotations. When HLA alleles, especially DR and DQ, strongly co-occurred, TCR associations were difficult to assign to individual alleles. The study gave a list of 150 to 200 TCR beta chains associated with cytomegalovirus. V-gene and J-gene trimming of TCR beta chains was associated with a missense DCLRE1C variant in a later genetic analysis, and the association was replicated in an independent cohort. According to a later analysis, most CMV-associated TCR beta chains appeared to be HLA-restricted, and the HLA associations seemed to be driven largely by CMV exposure. A later analysis found that TCR association rates varied across HLA loci, with DRB1 alleles showing the most associated TCRs and HLA-C alleles the fewest. The authors suggested that the approach could potentially be generalized to other disease states and immunological phenotypes. A later genetic analysis reported fewer N-insertions in productive TCRs among donors in an Asian-associated ancestry cluster than the roughly 620-donor mean. Because HLA typing was missing for some donors at each locus, association tests included only the typed subset. The only immune exposure information available for the cohort was CMV serostatus. Because counts were too low, roughly 16 rarely observed V segments, including chromosome 9 orphons, were excluded from the earlier analysis of several hundred of the donors. A later analysis associated 17,000 or so TCR beta sequences with specific HLA alleles at a false discovery rate of 0.05. Linkage disequilibrium might explain the correlated functional status among segregating V segments, but an unknown experimental factor could not be excluded. A later analysis found that HLA-associated TCR beta chains were more clonally expanded and had lower generation probabilities than equally common non-associated chains. The presence/absence analyses assumed that sequencing depth was roughly uniform across donors, and that assumption may not be true. A further reported finding was that TCR beta sequences accurately predicted the HLA-A and HLA-B alleles for most subjects in the first cohort. Three of the identified cytomegalovirus-associated TCR beta chains were confirmed in vitro to be specific for cytomegalovirus antigens. In both the original and validation cohorts, the classifier was reported to diagnose cytomegalovirus status with high specificity and sensitivity. A cluster of highly shared sequence variants was judged likely to be a technical artifact of the sequencing pipeline. While some public TCRs were present in many individuals, most TCR sequences turned up only very rarely across donors. Only TCR beta chains were sequenced in this cohort, and the absence of alpha or paired-chain data limited detectable features.

Library method: the immunoSEQ multiplex PCR assay. The multiplex PCR relied on a mix of 60 forward primers for TCR Vbeta segments and 13 reverse primers for TCR Jbeta segments. The CDR3 region of rearranged TCR beta genes was amplified from genomic DNA by a multiplex PCR assay. Amplified TCR beta libraries were sequenced as 87-base-pair reads on the Illumina HiSeq System. The study's processing was this. A later analysis tallied 75 million to 85 million unique TCR beta chains across the 660 or so repertoires, and approximately 12 million of those chains were shared by two or more donors. A nearest-neighbor algorithm error-corrected the raw reads and collapsed the reads into unique sequences, merging closely related sequences to remove PCR and sequencing errors. CDR3 sequences were aligned to IMGT reference sequences to assign V, D and J gene segments. For a sequence to be retained, at least a six-nucleotide match to both a V gene segment and a J gene segment was required. Rearrangements were classified as productive when the CDR3 lacked stop codons and remained in frame with V and J, and all other rearrangements were classified as non-productive. Following IMGT convention, CDR3 was defined as the stretch from the second conserved V-encoded cysteine up to the conserved J-encoded phenylalanine. Sequences without an unambiguous match to a single V gene segment were excluded from the earlier analysis of about 600 of the donors. In an earlier analysis of 587 of the donors, V segments were called functional above 56.7% productive rearrangements and were called segregating when the between-donor standard deviation exceeded 5%. A statistical classification framework was built to diagnose cytomegalovirus status from the catalog of TCR beta chain sequences. In a later analysis, V and J genes were assigned by comparing TCR nucleotide sequences against IMGT/GENE-DB human TR gene sequences. Using the TCRdist pipeline, a later analysis assigned CDR3 sequences along with most-parsimonious VDJ recombination scenarios. In a later analysis, every TCR beta chain was defined by the combination of its CDR3 amino acid sequence and its V-gene family, and reads without a unique V-gene family were dropped. In a later analysis, 450 to 600 highly shared, low-generation-probability nucleotide sequences were removed to address suspected cross-contamination and a sequencing artifact. A later analysis calculated a clonal expansion index for each public chain from normalized within-repertoire ranks of inferred template counts. In a later analysis, generation probabilities were computed with a VDJ recombination model fitted to out-of-frame rearrangements, and the resulting probabilities were checked against IGoR. A later analysis scored TCR-TCR, TCR-HLA and TCR-CMV co-occurrence with hypergeometric tests, applying a repertoire-size bias correction to TCR pairs. In a later analysis, false discovery rates were estimated by permuting HLA or CMV assignments 20 times. In a later analysis, co-occurring TCRs were grouped using DBSCAN, with TCRdist sequence similarity added in when clustering inside HLA-allele-positive subsets. Co-occurrence clustering excluded repertoires with fewer than 30,000 or more than 120,000 public chains, plus five with anomalous nucleotide sharing. Sourced from immuneACCESS, this table was stored by TCRdb with only in-frame sequences that have V and J called. A share of the clones is absent; for the studies checked, an unresolved V gene accounts for under half, and the remainder has no known explanation. V and J calls and clone size follow that table, whereas D and trimming were derived from the DNA. The sample table records about 90,000 clones. The ten largest account for under 4.5% of the sample.

Notes on this clone: Its recognized antigen is unknown.

Sequencing used PBMCs. This TCR was sampled from a woman younger than 45 in good health and CMV-seronegative.

In nucleotide form, the sequence is TGTGCCAGCTCGCGACCGGGGGGCCTCTTGAACTATGGCTACACCTTC. It specifies CASSRPGGLLNYGYTF. Recombination connected TRBV7-9 to TRBJ1-2; matching of 6 bases hints at TRBD1 as the D gene. V loses 8 bases of germline sequence and J loses 2 bases, and the interval between the two ends is 21 bases. The CDR3, from cysteine to phenylalanine, totals 16 residues. Only the CDR3 DNA stays, 48 bases, in frame from base 1. The germline V gene (reference sequence) supplies CDR1 SEHNR and CDR2 FQNEAQ.